These 6 T cell receptor beta chains came from one sample sequenced in a study of T cell changes during pregnancy in multiple sclerosis. Assay used: immunoSEQ multiplex PCR; TCRdb lists only in-frame clones, some missing. The table lists 95,000 to 110,000 clones, around nine tenths of them singletons. Sequencing was performed on peripheral blood, taken after pregnancy. The receptors come from a female donor with multiple sclerosis, enrolled in a pregnancy study.

The chain is built from TRBV5-1 and TRBJ2-3, with TRBD2 matching over 13 bases. The germline V gene encodes CDR1 SGHRS and CDR2 YFSETQ. The CDR3 is 17 residues long. V shed 0 bases and J 0 bases; nucleotides not matched to a gene: 1. This chain's CDR3 is CASSLGTSGSSTDTQYF. The CDR3 bases are TGCGCCAGCAGCTTGGGGACTAGCGGGAGCAGCACAGATACGCAGTATTTT.

This CDR3 reads CASSQSISGTGASGNTIYF. For the CDR3, the DNA is TGTGCCAGCAGCCAATCAATTTCCGGGACAGGGGCCTCTGGAAACACCATATATTTT. This chain joins TRBV4-2 and TRBJ1-3, with 10 bases that match TRBD1. The CDR3 length is 19 residues. Germline V gene sequence: CDR1 LGHNA, CDR2 YNFKEQ. V lost 2 bases and J lost 0; bases outside the gene matches: 10.

The chain carries TRBV6-5 and TRBJ2-1; TRBD2 aligns across 7 bases. This CDR3 contains 14 residues. Germline V CDR1 and CDR2: MNHEY, SVGAGI. The V segment lost 2 bases and the J segment 6 bases; nucleotides outside the gene matches: 4. Here the CDR3 DNA reads TGTGCCAGCAGTTACCCGGGGAGGGGCAATGAGCAGTTCTTC. It is translated as CASSYPGRGNEQFF.

V usage is TRBV27 and J usage is TRBJ2-5; D is unresolved. This CDR3 spans 15 amino acids. V was shortened by 5 bases and J by 3 bases, with 16 bases between the two germline ends. Germline V CDR1 and CDR2: MNHEY, SMNVEV (reference sequence). The CDR3 DNA reads TGTGCCAGCAGTCCGTTGGAAGAGGTGGAAGAGACCCAGTACTTC. Its translation is CASSPLEEVEETQYF.

This sequence joins TRBV27 and TRBJ1-2; 9 bases line up with TRBD1. The CDR3 is made up of 13 amino acids. Germline V gene lookup returns CDR1 MNHEY and CDR2 SMNVEV (reference sequence). Trimming took 5 bases from V and 8 from J; bases not matched to a gene: 6. The CDR3 protein is CASSTQGAGGYTF. CDR3 in DNA: TGTGCCAGCAGTACACAGGGGGCCGGAGGCTACACCTTC.

The CDR3 DNA follows: TGCGCCAGCAGACCGGACGGGACAGGAGCCTACAATGAGCAGTTCTTC. This encodes CASRPDGTGAYNEQFF. The J gene is TRBJ2-1, the V gene TRBV5-1, with 8 bases matching TRBD1. The junction had 9 bases not matched to a gene; V was cut back by 5 bases and J by 2 bases. The CDR3 extends over 16 amino acids. Germline-derived CDR1 and CDR2 are SGHRS and YFSETQ.